This TCR beta chain originates from a study of shared clonotypes between healthy human individuals. General study findings and limits: For sorted subsets, rarefaction showed incomplete sequencing despite large depth. Sequencing depth was expected to affect clonotype sharing among donors.

Source study methods: Filtering differed because ImmunoSEQ produced junction-only sequences that carried no quality scores. Data came from immunoSEQ multiplex PCR; TCRdb stores just in-frame clones and leaves some out. V and J calls and clone size come straight from that table; D and trimming were deduced from the DNA. The table records approximately 650,000 clones, around 95% of them present only once. A remark on this clone: Its specificity is unknown.

Naive CD8 cells lacked CD45RO, underwent positive selection for CCR7 and left out terminally differentiated effector memory CD45RA+ cells. The germline CDR1 and CDR2 sequences are SGHAT and FQDESV (reference sequence). V gave up 5 bases and J gave up 2 bases, with 15 bases separating them. The CDR3 sequence is 15 residues long. This clonotype was obtained from a woman in her thirties in good health. Sequencing was carried out using naive CD8+ T cells sorted from blood. The V call is TRBV11-1, the J call TRBJ2-5; tentative D call: TRBD1 (6 bases). Here the CDR3 reads CASSRPRDNQETQYF. The CDR3 DNA reads as TGTGCCAGCAGCCGCCCCCGGGACAATCAAGAGACCCAGTACTTC.